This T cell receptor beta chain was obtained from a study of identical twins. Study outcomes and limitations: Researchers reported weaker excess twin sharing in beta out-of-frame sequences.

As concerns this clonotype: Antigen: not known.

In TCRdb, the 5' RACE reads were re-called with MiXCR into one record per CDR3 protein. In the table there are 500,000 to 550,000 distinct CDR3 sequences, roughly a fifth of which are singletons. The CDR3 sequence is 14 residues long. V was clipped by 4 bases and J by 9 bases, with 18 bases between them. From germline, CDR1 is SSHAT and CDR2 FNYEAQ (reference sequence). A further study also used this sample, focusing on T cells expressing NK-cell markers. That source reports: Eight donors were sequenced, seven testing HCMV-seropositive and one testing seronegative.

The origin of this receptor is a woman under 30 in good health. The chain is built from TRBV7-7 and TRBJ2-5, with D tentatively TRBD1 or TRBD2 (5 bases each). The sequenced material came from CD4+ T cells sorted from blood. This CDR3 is CASSSSGPAMAQYF. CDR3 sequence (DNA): TGTGCCAGCAGCTCGTCGGGACCGGCTATGGCCCAGTACTTC.